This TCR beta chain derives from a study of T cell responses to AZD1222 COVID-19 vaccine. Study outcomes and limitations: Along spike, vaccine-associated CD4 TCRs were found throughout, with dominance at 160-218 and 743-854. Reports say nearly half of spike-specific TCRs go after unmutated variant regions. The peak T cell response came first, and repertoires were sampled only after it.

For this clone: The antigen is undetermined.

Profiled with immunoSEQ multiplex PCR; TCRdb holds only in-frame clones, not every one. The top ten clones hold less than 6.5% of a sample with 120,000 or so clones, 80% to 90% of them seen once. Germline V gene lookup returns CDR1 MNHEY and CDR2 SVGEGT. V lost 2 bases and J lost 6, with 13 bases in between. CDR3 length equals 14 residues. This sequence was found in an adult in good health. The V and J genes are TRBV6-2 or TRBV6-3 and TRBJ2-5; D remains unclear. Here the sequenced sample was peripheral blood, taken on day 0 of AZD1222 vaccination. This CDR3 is CASSYVKSVQTQYF. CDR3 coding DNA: TGTGCCAGCAGTTACGTGAAGAGCGTACAGACCCAGTACTTC.